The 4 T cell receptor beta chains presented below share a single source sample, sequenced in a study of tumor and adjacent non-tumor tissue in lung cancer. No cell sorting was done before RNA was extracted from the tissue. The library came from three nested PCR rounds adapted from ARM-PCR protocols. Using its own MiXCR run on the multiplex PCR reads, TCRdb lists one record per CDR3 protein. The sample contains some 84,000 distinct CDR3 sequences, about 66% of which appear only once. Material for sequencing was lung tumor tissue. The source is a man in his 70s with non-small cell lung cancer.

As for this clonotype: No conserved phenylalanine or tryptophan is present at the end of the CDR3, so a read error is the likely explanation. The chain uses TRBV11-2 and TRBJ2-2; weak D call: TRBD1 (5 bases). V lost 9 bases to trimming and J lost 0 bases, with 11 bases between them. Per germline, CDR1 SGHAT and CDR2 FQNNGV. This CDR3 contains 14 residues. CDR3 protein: CASRLGPNTGELFL. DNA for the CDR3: TGTGCCAGTAGACTGGGGCCGAACACCGGGGAGCTGTTTCTT.

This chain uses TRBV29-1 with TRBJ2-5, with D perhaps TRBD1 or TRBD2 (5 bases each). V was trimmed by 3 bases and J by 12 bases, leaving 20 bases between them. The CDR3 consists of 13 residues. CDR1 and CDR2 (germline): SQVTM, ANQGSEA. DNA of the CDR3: TGCAGCGTTGATAGAGGGGATCACGAGACAGAGTACTTC. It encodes CSVDRGDHETEYF.

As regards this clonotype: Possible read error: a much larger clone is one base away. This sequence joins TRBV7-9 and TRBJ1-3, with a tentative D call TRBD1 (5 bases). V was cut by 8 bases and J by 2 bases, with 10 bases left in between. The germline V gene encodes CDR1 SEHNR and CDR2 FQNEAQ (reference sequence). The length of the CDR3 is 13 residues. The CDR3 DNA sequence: TGTGCCAGCTGCTCACAGGCTGGAAACACCATATATTTT. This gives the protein CASCSQAGNTIYF.

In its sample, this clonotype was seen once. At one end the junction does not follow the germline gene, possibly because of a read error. The CDR3 coding sequence is TGTGCCTGGAGTGTAGACACAAGGAACACTGAAGCTTCCTTT. Its protein is CAWSVDTRNTEASF. The V and J genes are TRBV30 and TRBJ1-1; D uncertain. The germline V gene encodes CDR1 GTSNPN and CDR2 SVGIG (reference sequence). CDR3 size: 14 residues. Filled out from reference TRBV30 and TRBJ1-1, the complete variable domain reads SQTIHQWPATLVQPVGSPLSLECTVEGTSNPNLYWYRQAAGRGLQLLFYSVGIGQISSEVPQNLSASRPQDRQFILSSKKLLLSDSGFYLCAWSVDTRNTEASFGQGTRLTVV.